These 24 T cell receptor beta chains share one sample of origin, sequenced in a study of post-analysis software for immune sequencing data. The study, taken as a whole, reports: TRBV segments more frequent in patients than in controls numbered five and included TRBV5-6, TRBV5-1 and TRBV20-1.

Their antigens remain unidentified. Libraries were made from TCR beta cDNA, and they carried unique molecular identifiers. MiXCR, applied by TCRdb to the PCR reads, yields one record per CDR3 protein. The sample holds 380,000 or so distinct CDR3 sequences, about a third seen once. The sample taken for sequencing was blood. The receptors stem from a girl between 5 and 17 years old with multiple sclerosis.

The chain is built from TRBV5-6 and TRBJ1-2; maybe TRBD1 (5 bases). Per the germline V gene, CDR1 is SGHDT and CDR2 is YYEEEE. V was cut by 4 bases and J by 8 bases, with 15 bases left in between. The CDR3 runs 13 residues. The CDR3 DNA is TGTGCCAGCAGCAAGGGGAGGGCGATGGGCTACACCTTC. This encodes CASSKGRAMGYTF. The entire variable domain, with the rest obtained from reference TRBV5-6 and TRBJ1-2, is as follows: DAGVTQSPTHLIKTRGQQVTLRCSPKSGHDTVSWYQQALGQGPQFIFQYYEEEERQRGNFPDRFSGHQFPNYSSELNVNALLLGDSALYLCASSKGRAMGYTFGSGTRLTVV.

The genes are TRBV7-8 and TRBJ1-1, with D possibly matching TRBD1 (5 bases). Germline loops: CDR1 SGHVS, CDR2 FQNEAQ. There are 13 residues in the CDR3. Between the trimmed V and J ends, which lost 8 bases and 0 bases, there was a span of 10 bases. The CDR3 DNA follows: TGTGCCAGCTCCGGGACTTTGAACACTGAAGCTTTCTTT. Encoded protein: CASSGTLNTEAFF.

This clonotype was seen a few times. This chain connects TRBV20-1 to TRBJ2-7; maybe TRBD2 (5 bases). Germline CDR1 reads DFQATT; CDR2 reads SNEGSKA (reference sequence). This CDR3 region has 14 residues. Trimming cost V 5 bases and J 2 bases, with 16 bases left between them. CDR3: CSAAPGSLTYEQYF. CDR3 in DNA: TGCAGTGCTGCCCCGGGGTCCCTTACCTACGAGCAGTACTTC.

This clonotype was detected a few times. The chain joins TRBV30 to TRBJ1-4; a possible D gene is TRBD1 (5 bases). The germline V gene has CDR1 GTSNPN and CDR2 SVGIG (reference sequence). The CDR3 contains 14 residues. Trimming took off 2 bases at V and 6 bases at J, with 13 bases between the two ends. This chain's CDR3 is CAWSIGDDDEKLFF. In DNA form, the CDR3 reads TGTGCCTGGAGTATCGGGGACGACGATGAAAAACTGTTTTTT.

This chain uses TRBV24-1 with TRBJ1-1; 7 bases are shared with TRBD1. Germline V CDR1 and CDR2: KGHDR, SFDVKD. The CDR3 is 15 amino acids. J lost 0 bases, V lost 5 bases, and 5 bases had no gene match. In DNA, the CDR3 is TGTGCCACCAGTGGTGGGGACAGTTTGAACACTGAAGCTTTCTTT. It is translated as CATSGGDSLNTEAFF.

The chain recombines TRBV20-1 with TRBJ2-7; D is unclear. The CDR3 sequence is 11 residues long. Germline assignment: CDR1 DFQATT and CDR2 SNEGSKA (reference sequence). The V end lost 3 bases, the J end lost 5 bases, and 8 bases lay between the germline ends. The CDR3 coding sequence is TGCAGTGCTAGTAGTGGAAACGAGCAGTACTTC. Encoded protein: CSASSGNEQYF.

This clonotype was seen a few times. The chain uses TRBV24-1 and TRBJ2-1, with D perhaps matching TRBD1 (8 bases). This CDR3 contains 15 residues. V lost 1 base and J lost 7, with 13 bases in between. In germline, CDR1 is KGHDR, CDR2 SFDVKD. CDR3 region: CATSDFNRGGNEQFF. In DNA, the CDR3 is TGTGCCACCAGTGATTTCAACAGGGGGGGGAATGAGCAGTTCTTC.

This clonotype was picked up a small number of times. The chain links TRBV7-3 to TRBJ2-1, with D uncertain. This CDR3 region has 12 residues. The germline V gene encodes CDR1 SGHTA and CDR2 FQGTGA. V lost 4 bases, J lost 8 bases, and 9 bases lay in between. The CDR3 bases are TGTGCCAGCAGCTCCGATAATTATGAGCAGTTCTTC. This sequence encodes CASSSDNYEQFF.

This sequence joins TRBV29-1 and TRBJ1-2; no reliable D call. V was cut by 4 bases and J by 2 bases, with 8 bases left in between. This CDR3 comprises 12 residues. CDR1 and CDR2 (germline): SQVTM, ANQGSEA. CDR3 sequence: CSVVRGNYGYTF. DNA of the CDR3: TGCAGCGTTGTGCGGGGAAACTATGGCTACACCTTC.

V gene TRBV7-3 combines with J gene TRBJ2-1; 8 bases match TRBD2. This CDR3 is 15 amino acids long. The ends lost 6 bases at V and 7 bases at J; junction bases unmatched: 11. Germline-derived CDR1 and CDR2 are SGHTA and FQGTGA. The CDR3 DNA reads TGTGCCAGCAGGTCCGGAACTAGCGGAAGGAATGAGCAGTTCTTC. This encodes CASRSGTSGRNEQFF.

The genes are TRBV28 and TRBJ2-7, with TRBD1 as a possible D gene (5 bases). V was cut by 5 bases and J by 4 bases, with 18 bases left in between. Germline V gene data show CDR1 as MDHEN and CDR2 as SYDVKM. CDR3 length: 15 amino acids. This CDR3 is CASSPAGSLSYEQYF. The CDR3 DNA reads as TGTGCCAGCAGTCCAGCAGGGTCTCTCTCGTACGAGCAGTACTTC.

In its sample, this clonotype was seen many times. The chain links TRBV10-3 to TRBJ2-1; 11 bases are shared with TRBD2. The V gene's germline CDR1 is ENHRY and CDR2 SYGVKD. CDR3 length equals 14 residues. V shed 4 bases and J 7 bases; nucleotides not matched to a gene: 3. The CDR3 DNA follows: TGTGCCATCAGTGCTAGCGGGGGGACGAATGAGCAGTTCTTC. Translating gives CAISASGGTNEQFF.

Comments on this clonotype: At one boundary the junction diverges from the germline segment, which might be a read error. The rearrangement uses TRBV29-1 and TRBJ2-4; the match to TRBD1 covers 10 bases. This CDR3 region has 15 residues. Germline CDR1 reads SQVTM; CDR2 reads ANQGSEA. The CDR3 reads CSVAGTGATKNIQYF. The CDR3 DNA follows: TGTAGCGTAGCCGGGACAGGGGCAACCAAAAACATTCAGTACTTC.

This clonotype was seen only once. The rearrangement joins TRBV15 to TRBJ2-4; TRBD2 matches 13 bases. Germline CDR1 LNHNV, CDR2 YYDKDF (reference sequence). The V and J ends lost 0 bases and 0 bases, in that order; junction bases with no gene match: 8. The CDR3 has 20 amino acids. The CDR3 DNA is TGTGCCACCAGCAGAGAACCACTAGCGGGGGGGCCCTTAGCCAAAAACATTCAGTACTTC. Encoded protein: CATSREPLAGGPLAKNIQYF.

This chain links TRBV3-1 with TRBJ2-7; perhaps TRBD1 as D (6 bases). The V gene lost 1 base and the J gene lost 4 bases, with 14 bases spanning the gap. Germline loops: CDR1 LGHDT, CDR2 YNNKEL (reference sequence). The CDR3 covers 15 residues. DNA of the CDR3: TGTGCCAGCAGCCAAGCTTATACAGGGCGGTACGAGCAGTACTTC. Protein product: CASSQAYTGRYEQYF.

The chain couples TRBV10-3 to TRBJ1-1, with D perhaps matching TRBD1 (6 bases). The CDR3 covers 14 residues. Trimming left V 6 bases short and J 1 base short, with 12 bases between. Germline assignment: CDR1 ENHRY and CDR2 SYGVKD. The CDR3 DNA reads as TGTGCCATCAGCGCGGGACACCAGAACACTGAAGCTTTCTTT. This gives the protein CAISAGHQNTEAFF.

This chain links TRBV5-1 with TRBJ2-5; the match to TRBD2 covers 12 bases. This CDR3 comprises 17 residues. Trimming removed 0 bases from V and 2 bases from J; junction bases left unmatched: 5. Germline V gene sequence: CDR1 SGHRS, CDR2 YFSETQ. The CDR3: CASSLVRTSGEQETQYF. The CDR3 region has the DNA TGCGCCAGCAGCTTGGTTCGGACTAGCGGGGAGCAAGAGACCCAGTACTTC.

The chain combines TRBV7-9 with TRBJ2-4, with 10 positions matching TRBD1. The J call may be faulty, since TRBJ2-7 better matches the DNA end. Germline V gene lookup returns CDR1 SEHNR and CDR2 FQNEAQ (reference sequence). This CDR3 has 15 amino acids. The CDR3 nucleotides read TGTGCCAGCAGCGCACCGGGACAGGGGACCTACGAGCAGTACTTC. Its protein is CASSAPGQGTYEQYF.

In this sample, this clonotype turned up a few times. The chain is built from TRBV5-1 and TRBJ2-3; TRBD2 might be the D (6 bases). V was cut by 1 base and J by 5 bases, with 14 bases left in between. CDR3 length: 15 amino acids. In germline, CDR1 is SGHRS, CDR2 YFSETQ. The CDR3 protein is CASSLMGLGGDTQYF. CDR3 bases: TGCGCCAGCAGCTTGATGGGACTGGGGGGAGATACGCAGTATTTT. The variable domain in full, completed from reference TRBV5-1 and TRBJ2-3, reads KAGVTQTPRYLIKTRGQQVTLSCSPISGHRSVSWYQQTPGQGLQFLFEYFSETQRNKGNFPGRFSGRQFSNSRSEMNVSTLELGDSALYLCASSLMGLGGDTQYFGPGTRLTVL.

The chain joins TRBV29-1 to TRBJ2-1, with D perhaps matching TRBD2 (7 bases). From germline, CDR1 is SQVTM and CDR2 ANQGSEA. The CDR3 extends over 13 amino acids. The germline V and J ends were trimmed by 3 bases and 9 bases, with 15 bases remaining between them. This chain's CDR3 is CSVEGAGAREQFF. CDR3 in DNA: TGCAGCGTTGAGGGGGCGGGGGCACGTGAGCAGTTCTTC.

This clonotype was found a few times. J is TRBJ1-5 and V is TRBV4-2; weak D call: TRBD1 (5 bases). The ends were cut back, 0 bases at V and 3 bases at J, with 12 bases in the middle. The CDR3 is made up of 16 amino acids. Looked up from germline, CDR1 is LGHNA and CDR2 is YNFKEQ. This CDR3 is CASSQDWSGINQPQHF. CDR3 sequence (DNA): TGTGCCAGCAGCCAAGATTGGTCAGGGATCAATCAGCCCCAGCATTTT.

The chain employs TRBV6-1 and TRBJ2-1; 8 nucleotides match TRBD1. From germline, CDR1 is MNHNS and CDR2 SASEGT. The CDR3 is 15 amino acids. V trimming: 1 base; J trimming: 4 bases; junction bases outside the gene matches: 3. The CDR3 spells CASSEDRGVYNEQFF. The CDR3 DNA reads as TGTGCCAGCAGTGAAGACAGGGGGGTTTACAATGAGCAGTTCTTC.

This clonotype was found a few times. The chain is built from TRBV6-5 and TRBJ2-3; D gene ambiguous. The germline V gene has CDR1 MNHEY and CDR2 SVGAGI. The CDR3 is 14 amino acids. Trimming stripped 0 bases from V and 4 bases from J, with 8 bases between. CDR3 protein: CASSYSNSADTQYF. The CDR3 nucleotides read TGTGCCAGCAGTTACTCGAACAGCGCAGATACGCAGTATTTT.

This clonotype has more than one count but fewer than ten. The chain has TRBV20-1 and TRBJ2-5; D gene ambiguous. CDR1 is DFQATT and CDR2 is SNEGSKA in the germline V gene (reference sequence). The CDR3 runs 13 residues. The V end lost 6 bases, the J end lost 4 bases, and 15 bases lay between the germline ends. The CDR3 sequence is CSAPGTPRETQYF. CDR3 nucleotides: TGCAGTGCGCCAGGTACACCGAGAGAGACCCAGTACTTC.